These T cell receptor beta chains were read from a single sample in a study of response to subunit inactivated influenza vaccine. TCRdb reanalysed the RT-PCR reads using MiXCR and keeps one entry per CDR3 protein. Here the sample spans roughly 500,000 distinct CDR3 sequences, about 17% being singletons. The starting material was CD4+ T cells sorted from PBMCs, obtained around 25 months after vaccination. These receptor sequences come from a man between 50 and 75 years old who received an inactivated influenza vaccine. CDR3s include the opening cysteine and the closing phenylalanine or tryptophan. A D gene is named only where the DNA matches it firmly. Some rows have no size entry. The others give once, few or many, or a class for an expanded clone.

TGCAGTGCCGCCGGAAGCGGGTATTTTTACGAGCAGTACTTC,CSAAGSGYFYEQYF,-,-,TRBV20-1,TRBJ2-7
TGTGCCAGCAGTGAACAGGGCTGGGATGAGCAGTTCTTC,CASSEQGWDEQFF,many,-,TRBV6-4,TRBJ2-1
TGCAGTGCTAGGCGTCCCGGGGGTGATGGTTCACCCCTCCACTTT,CSARRPGGDGSPLHF,-,-,TRBV20-1,TRBJ1-6
TGTGCCAGCAGCCTGCTAGGGGATTCACCCCTCCACTTT,CASSLLGDSPLHF,-,-,TRBV6-2/TRBV6-3,TRBJ1-6
TGTGCCAGCAGTGGGGACAGCGAAAGCGAAAAACTGTTTTTT,CASSGDSESEKLFF,-,TRBD1,TRBV12-3/TRBV12-4,TRBJ1-4
TGCAGTGCCCCCCTGTGGCGGGGGTCCAATGAGCAGTTCTTC,CSAPLWRGSNEQFF,-,TRBD2,TRBV20-1,TRBJ2-1
TGTGCCAGCAGCTTAGCACAGGGGGTGGGAAACACCATATATTTT,CASSLAQGVGNTIYF,-,TRBD1,TRBV7-2,TRBJ1-3
TGTGCCAGCAGTTTATTCCAGGGGACTGAAGCTTTCTTT,CASSLFQGTEAFF,few,-,TRBV12-3/TRBV12-4,TRBJ1-1
TGTGCCAGCAGCCGGCAGAGGACTAGCCGGTCCTACAATGAGCAGTTCTTC,CASSRQRTSRSYNEQFF,-,TRBD2,TRBV7-2,TRBJ2-1
TGTGCTAGCAGCTTAAAGCCGACAACCCAAGAGACCCAGTACTTC,CASSLKPTTQETQYF,few,-,TRBV7-7,TRBJ2-5
TGTGCCAGCAGGGAACAGTTCAATAGCAATCAGCCCCAGCATTTT,CASREQFNSNQPQHF,-,-,TRBV6-4,TRBJ1-5
TGCGCCAGCAGCGGGCGTGGGGGGCCCGGAAACACCATATATTTT,CASSGRGGPGNTIYF,-,-,TRBV5-1,TRBJ1-3
TGTGCCTGGAGTGCAGCGAACACGGAAGCTTTCTTT,CAWSAANTEAFF,-,-,TRBV30,TRBJ1-1
TGCAGTGCTGATGACAGGAGCTGGGGCTACGAGCAGTACTTC,CSADDRSWGYEQYF,few,-,TRBV20-1,TRBJ2-7